This TCR beta chain was recorded in a study of graft-versus-host responses after intestinal transplantation. Across the study: All of the recipients had induction that used anti-thymocyte globulin, then tacrolimus and steroids for three to four years. Points from the study as a whole: Recipient marrow showed GvH clones, some seen first in ileum or blood.

From the graft tissue, intraepithelial and lamina propria lymphocytes were released through processing. The CDR3 is made up of 16 amino acids. Germline-derived CDR1 and CDR2 are SGDLS and YYNGEE. Losses at the gene ends were 2 bases for V and 1 base for J; bases not matched to a gene: 6. On this clone itself: The antigen is unknown. Distinct nucleotide sequences in the sample also encode this CDR3.

Repertoires were generated with immunoSEQ multiplex PCR, while TCRdb's copy carries only in-frame clones and drops some. This table holds several thousand clones, about four fifths found once. The TCR originated in a human patient who received an intestinal transplant, so some T cells may come from the graft donor. The chain couples TRBV9 to TRBJ2-1; 7 bases are shared with TRBD2. The sequencing used ileum tissue, collected about 130 days after intestinal transplantation. In DNA, the CDR3 is TGTGCCAGCAGCGTCTTCGCGGGGGTTTCCTACAATGAGCAGTTCTTC. This translates into CASSVFAGVSYNEQFF.